This TCR beta chain was observed in a study of lymphopenia after photon versus proton radiotherapy. Study-wide results and limits: Oligoclonal CD8+ Temra expansion after nadir drove photon patients' diversity drop. Authors raise, but do not show, better survival with proton therapy.

Profiling relied on immunoSEQ multiplex PCR, and the TCRdb table lists in-frame clones only, not all of them. The data hold around 150,000 clones, with 75% to 90% observed a single time. CDR3 length: 13 residues. Regarding this clone: Its target is unknown.

The receptor comes from a man in his fifties or sixties with gastric cancer. The sequences come from peripheral blood, collected from a patient treated with photon-based radiotherapy. This sequence joins TRBV21-1 and TRBJ2-6. TRBV21-1 is termed a pseudogene. The CDR3 spells CASRLSGANVLTF. The DNA of the CDR3 is TGTGCCAGCAGGCTCTCTGGGGCCAACGTCCTGACTTTC.